Included here is one T cell receptor (beta chain) sequence, with context. The entry originates in a study of cytomegalovirus exposure and HLA in healthy donors. A multiplex PCR was run with 60 Vbeta primers and 13 Jbeta primers. Using immunoSEQ multiplex PCR, the repertoire was profiled, and TCRdb retains in-frame clones only, with some absent. The sample records about 190,000 clones, about nine tenths being singletons. The TCR originated in a boy younger than 10 in good health and CMV-seronegative. Sample: PBMCs.

CDR3 amino acids: CASSRSDSQPQHF. CDR3 nucleotide sequence: TGTGCCAGCAGCCGGAGCGACAGTCAGCCCCAGCATTTT. V is TRBV9 and J is TRBJ1-5, with D tentatively TRBD1 (5 bases). The CDR3 runs 13 residues. V shed 4 bases and J shed 6 bases, with 11 bases lying between them. CDR1 is SGDLS, CDR2 YYNGEE, per germline.